Each of the 16 T cell receptor beta chains below was sequenced from the same sample in a study of Tregs in tolerant kidney transplant recipients. Related graft donors supplied nonmyeloablative bone marrow transplants, and mixed chimerism was transient. Profiled with immunoSEQ multiplex PCR; TCRdb holds only in-frame clones, not every one. The listing records about 31,000 clones. The sample here was CD4+ T cells from blood (PBMCs), taken 24 months after the transplant. The receptors originated from a human patient who received a combined kidney and bone marrow transplant. Some T cells may originate from the graft donor.

Worth noting for this clone: Sequencing ends 3 residues short of the CDR3 end; the germline J gene provides the rest. The chain couples TRBV4-2 to TRBJ2-3; maybe TRBD2 (6 bases). Germline-derived CDR1 and CDR2 are LGHNA and YNFKEQ. V was trimmed by 8 bases and J by 3 bases, leaving 15 bases between them. This CDR3 comprises 14 residues. The CDR3 DNA, read in part, is TGTGCCAGCGATCCTGGCGGGATGACAGATACG. It is translated as CASDPGGMTDT. The whole CDR3 protein reads CASDPGGMTDTQYF.

As regards this clone: The read finishes 3 residues shy of the CDR3 end, and the germline J gene is used to complete it. The chain joins TRBV4-2 to TRBJ1-6; the D gene is possibly TRBD1 (5 bases). The CDR3 is 17 amino acids. Germline V gene lookup returns CDR1 LGHNA and CDR2 YNFKEQ. V lost 0 bases and J 7 bases, leaving 16 bases between the germline ends. CDR3 bases read: TGTGCCAGCAGCCAAGATCAATCTTCAGGGAGCAATTCACCC. Protein product: CASSQDQSSGSNSP. In full, the CDR3 is CASSQDQSSGSNSPLHF.

Comments on this clone: The read terminates 3 residues before the CDR3 end, so the remaining end is supplied by the germline J gene. The chain links TRBV20-1 to TRBJ2-7, with 9 bases identical to TRBD2. After removal of 0 bases from V and 3 bases from J, the junction contained 6 bases not matched to a gene. The CDR3 is 15 amino acids. Germline V gives CDR1 DFQATT, CDR2 SNEGSKA (reference sequence). CDR3 in amino acids: CSAREAASGVYEQYF. The sequenced CDR3 bases are TGCAGTGCTAGAGAAGCGGCTAGCGGGGTCTACGAG.

As to this clone: The observed sequence ends 3 residues before the CDR3 terminus, with the missing tail filled in from the germline J gene. V is TRBV20-1 and J is TRBJ2-7; the D gene is possibly TRBD2 (7 bases). This CDR3 comprises 14 residues. Germline CDR1 is DFQATT and CDR2 is SNEGSKA (reference sequence). V was shortened by 6 bases and J by 3 bases, with 18 bases between the two germline ends. CDR3 protein: CSAPWRGPVYEQYF. The CDR3 bases that were read are TGCAGTGCCCCTTGGCGGGGGCCGGTCTACGAG.

Concerning this clone itself: The CDR3 end falls 3 residues outside the read, so it is completed with the germline J gene. V usage is TRBV5-1 and J usage is TRBJ2-7; D may be TRBD2 (7 bases). The germline CDR1 and CDR2 sequences are SGHRS and YFSETQ. V shed 3 bases and J shed 5 bases, with 15 bases lying between them. The CDR3 covers 14 residues. CDR3: CASSSPQGGDEQYF. Partial CDR3 DNA: TGCGCCAGCAGCTCCCCACAGGGAGGGGACGAG.

Details on this clone: The read comes to an end 3 residues before the CDR3 does, leaving the germline J gene to fill in the end. V is TRBV7-6 and J is TRBJ2-1; 13 bases agree with TRBD2. The CDR3 length is 16 residues. V was clipped by 4 bases and J by 4 bases; unmatched bases: 4. The germline gives CDR1 SGHVS, CDR2 FNYEAQ. CDR3 in amino acids: CASSSRTSGSYNEQFF. The part of the CDR3 DNA that was read is TGTGCCAGCAGCTCCCGGACTAGCGGGAGTTACAATGAG. The entire variable domain, with the rest obtained from reference TRBV7-6 and TRBJ2-1, is as follows: GAGVSQSPRYKVTKRGQDVALRCDPISGHVSLYWYRQALGQGPEFLTYFNYEAQQDKSGLPNDRFSAERPEGSISTLTIQRTEQRDSAMYRCASSSRTSGSYNEQFFGPGTRLTVL.

About this clone: The DNA ends 3 residues before the CDR3 does, and the rest of the CDR3 is filled in from the germline J gene. V is TRBV6-2 or TRBV6-3 and J is TRBJ2-5; D remains unclear. V lost 4 bases to trimming and J lost 5 bases, with 11 bases between them. The CDR3 is 13 amino acids. Germline CDR1 and CDR2: MNHEY and SVGEGT. The part of the CDR3 DNA that was read is TGTGCCAGCAGTTCAGAGTCGTATGAGACC. Translating gives CASSSESYET. The entire CDR3 sequence reads CASSSESYETQYF.

Of note for this clone: The DNA ends 3 residues before the CDR3 does, and the rest of the CDR3 is filled in from the germline J gene. This chain connects TRBV7-3 to TRBJ1-1; TRBD1 matches 7 bases. The CDR3 is made up of 13 amino acids. Germline V CDR1 and CDR2: SGHTA, FQGTGA. Incomplete CDR3 DNA: TGTGCCAGCAGCTCCGCCCGGGACAGCAAG. Translation gives CASSSARDSK. The complete CDR3 protein is CASSSARDSKAFF.

Notes on this clone: Read coverage stops 3 residues before the CDR3 terminus; the germline J gene supplies the remainder. This chain joins TRBV19 and TRBJ1-1; the D gene is possibly TRBD1 (5 bases). Germline V lookup: CDR1 LNHDA, CDR2 SQIVND (reference sequence). The CDR3 runs 17 residues. This chain's CDR3 is CASSIASGGTQGETAFF. The DNA read from the CDR3 is TGTGCCAGTAGTATTGCGAGCGGGGGAACCCAGGGCGAGACC. Full variable domain (missing parts from reference TRBV19 and TRBJ1-1): DGGITQSPKYLFRKEGQNVTLSCEQNLNHDAMYWYRQDPGQGLRLIYYSQIVNDFQKGDIAEGYSVSREKKESFPLTVTSAQKNPTAFYLCASSIASGGTQGETAFFGQGTRLTVV.

Notes on this clone: Read coverage stops 3 residues before the CDR3 terminus; the germline J gene supplies the remainder. This rearrangement joins TRBV30 to TRBJ2-3, with D possibly TRBD1 on 5 matching bases. The CDR3 loop spans 11 amino acids. V was clipped by 5 bases and J by 6 bases, with 9 bases between them. CDR1 and CDR2 from the germline V gene are GTSNPN and SVGIG (reference sequence). The CDR3 bases that were read are TGTGCCTGGGCGTCAGGGGATACG. Translating it yields CAWASGDT. The CDR3, in full, reads CAWASGDTQYF. The whole variable domain, remainder taken from reference TRBV30 and TRBJ2-3, is SQTIHQWPATLVQPVGSPLSLECTVEGTSNPNLYWYRQAAGRGLQLLFYSVGIGQISSEVPQNLSASRPQDRQFILSSKKLLLSDSGFYLCAWASGDTQYFGPGTRLTVL.

Regarding this clone: The read falls 3 residues short of the CDR3 end, and the missing part is taken from the germline J gene. J is TRBJ2-2 and V is TRBV5-1, with 7 bases fitting TRBD2. Germline V CDR1 and CDR2: SGHRS, YFSETQ. Trimming cost V 4 bases and J 3 bases; bases outside gene matches: 6. This CDR3 has 15 residues. The CDR3 protein is CASSVGTTYTGELFF. The sequenced CDR3 bases are TGCGCCAGCAGCGTCGGGACTACCTACACCGGGGAG.

Comment on this clone: The CDR3 is cut off 3 residues early in the read; its end comes from the germline J gene. The chain has TRBV6-2 or TRBV6-3 and TRBJ2-3; 10 bases line up with TRBD2. With V trimmed by 2 bases and J by 4 bases, 9 bases remained unmatched. The germline CDR1 and CDR2 sequences are MNHEY and SVGEGT. The CDR3 is made up of 17 amino acids. The CDR3 region is CASSYGNLAGVADTQYF. The CDR3 bases that were read are TGTGCCAGCAGTTACGGGAACCTAGCGGGAGTGGCAGATACG.

A remark on this clone: The read stops 3 residues short of the end of the CDR3; the missing end is completed from the germline J gene. The rearrangement uses TRBV19 and TRBJ1-1; D perhaps matches TRBD1 (5 bases). Germline-derived CDR1 and CDR2 are LNHDA and SQIVND (reference sequence). Trimming shortened V by 4 bases and J by 0 bases, and 12 bases separated the two germline ends. The CDR3 extends over 15 amino acids. This CDR3 is CASSNRGRVNTEAFF. The part of the CDR3 DNA that was read is TGTGCCAGTAGTAACCGAGGCAGGGTGAACACTGAA.

A word on this clone: The read halts 3 residues ahead of the CDR3 end, with the missing end drawn from the germline J gene. V is TRBV7-8 and J is TRBJ1-1, with 7 bases matching TRBD1. The CDR3 totals 14 residues. Losses at the gene ends were 0 bases for V and 5 bases for J; bases not matched to a gene: 3. Per germline, CDR1 SGHVS and CDR2 FQNEAQ. The CDR3 DNA, read in part, is TGTGCCAGCAGCTTAGCACAGGGGCGGACTGAA. This encodes CASSLAQGRTE. The CDR3 in full is CASSLAQGRTEAFF.

As for this clone: The read falls 3 residues short of the CDR3 end, and the missing part is taken from the germline J gene. The rearrangement joins TRBV2 to TRBJ2-2; 9 bases match TRBD1. Germline CDR1 is SNHLY and CDR2 is FYNNEI. J gave up 5 bases and V 7 bases, and 8 bases lay outside the gene matches. The CDR3 contains 15 residues. CDR3 loop: CASTPGQGRTGELFF. The DNA read from the CDR3 is TGTGCCAGCACACCGGGACAGGGACGAACCGGGGAG.

About this clone itself: The read stops 3 residues short of the end of the CDR3; the missing end is completed from the germline J gene. The genes are TRBV20-1 and TRBJ2-7; 7 nucleotides match TRBD1. The CDR3 length is 13 residues. Germline CDR1 reads DFQATT; CDR2 reads SNEGSKA (reference sequence). The V segment lost 0 bases and the J segment 3 bases; nucleotides outside the gene matches: 2. The CDR3 here is CSARDAGGYEQYF. The DNA read from the CDR3 is TGCAGTGCTAGAGATGCAGGGGGCTACGAG.